This T cell receptor (beta chain) was identified during a study of cytomegalovirus exposure and HLA in healthy donors. Study summary: Inside one of the first data releases sat roughly 80 million unique TCRs taken from HLA-typed donors. For the approximately 420 genotyped donors, 75% to 90% fell within the Caucasian-associated ancestry cluster.

Trimming left V 7 bases short and J 3 bases short, with 10 bases between. The CDR3 contains 13 residues. Germline lookup yields CDR1 MNHNS and CDR2 SASEGT. Findings and caveats of the study: Roughly even sequencing depth across donors was the assumption behind the presence/absence analyses.

About this clone: Its antigen is undetermined.

The PCR contained 60 Vbeta and 13 Jbeta primers. Using immunoSEQ multiplex PCR, the repertoire was profiled, and TCRdb retains in-frame clones only, with some absent. Here the sample spans 100,000 to 150,000 clones, 75% to 85% being singletons. Each donor was nominally healthy when sampled (though unrecorded immune exposures were likely). This clonotype was obtained from a girl aged 2-10 years in good health and CMV-seronegative. This chain uses TRBV6-1 with TRBJ1-5, with unresolved D. Sequenced material: PBMCs. The DNA of the CDR3 is TGTGCCAGCAAGCCAGGACTCAATCAGCCCCAGCATTTT. Its protein product is CASKPGLNQPQHF.